A selection of T cell receptor beta chains follows, all from one sample in a study of blood T cell repertoires in COVID-19. Here immunoSEQ multiplex PCR was the method, and the copy in TCRdb shows in-frame clones only, minus some. The sample contains 150,000 to 200,000 clones, 70% to 90% of which appear only once. Input material: peripheral blood. The receptors were gathered from a human donor with active or convalescent COVID-19. The donor label of this sample is uncertain. The CDR3 runs from the conserved cysteine through the conserved F or W. D genes are given only for firm matches.

v_gene: TRBV4-3; d_gene: .; j_gene: TRBJ2-3; CDR3aa: CASSLELSRGSDTQYF; CDR3nt: TGCGCCAGCAGCCTCGAACTTAGCCGAGGCTCAGATACGCAGTATTTT
v_gene: TRBV15; d_gene: TRBD2; j_gene: TRBJ2-2; CDR3aa: CATSRDGGAGELFF; CDR3nt: TGTGCCACCAGCAGAGATGGGGGGGCCGGGGAGCTGTTTTTT
v_gene: TRBV28; d_gene: TRBD1; j_gene: TRBJ2-7; CDR3aa: CASSSPDRGKNEQYF; CDR3nt: TGTGCCAGCAGTTCCCCGGACAGGGGGAAGAACGAGCAGTACTTC
v_gene: TRBV4-2; d_gene: TRBD1; j_gene: TRBJ2-3; CDR3aa: CASSQVTVTGTDTQYF; CDR3nt: TGTGCCAGCAGCCAAGTTACGGTGACAGGGACAGATACGCAGTATTTT
v_gene: TRBV18; d_gene: .; j_gene: TRBJ2-2; CDR3aa: CASSRNRDTGELFF; CDR3nt: TGTGCCAGCTCACGCAACAGGGACACCGGGGAGCTGTTTTTT
v_gene: TRBV6-5; d_gene: TRBD1; j_gene: TRBJ2-7; CDR3aa: CASSSAGTGDYEQYF; CDR3nt: TGTGCCAGCAGTTCCGCCGGGACAGGAGATTACGAGCAGTACTTC
v_gene: TRBV24-1; d_gene: TRBD2; j_gene: TRBJ2-2; CDR3aa: CATSDPPGGYENTGELFF; CDR3nt: TGTGCCACCAGTGATCCACCGGGGGGGTATGAGAACACCGGGGAGCTGTTTTTT
v_gene: TRBV28; d_gene: TRBD2; j_gene: TRBJ2-1; CDR3aa: CASSTPTSGKYNEQFF; CDR3nt: TGTGCCAGCAGTACCCCGACTAGCGGGAAGTACAATGAGCAGTTCTTC
v_gene: TRBV12-5; d_gene: .; j_gene: TRBJ2-1; CDR3aa: CASGLARGSYNEQFF; CDR3nt: TGTGCTAGTGGTTTGGCCAGGGGCTCCTACAATGAGCAGTTCTTC
v_gene: TRBV15; d_gene: .; j_gene: TRBJ2-1; CDR3aa: CATSRDQRLPWQFF; CDR3nt: TGTGCCACCAGCAGAGATCAGAGACTACCCTGGCAGTTCTTC
v_gene: TRBV2; d_gene: TRBD1; j_gene: TRBJ1-5; CDR3aa: CASTRDRNSNQPQHF; CDR3nt: TGTGCCAGCACCCGGGACAGAAATAGCAATCAGCCCCAGCATTTT
v_gene: TRBV6-5; d_gene: .; j_gene: TRBJ2-2; CDR3aa: CASSYRVRAGELFF; CDR3nt: TGTGCCAGCAGTTACCGAGTGAGGGCCGGGGAGCTGTTTTTT